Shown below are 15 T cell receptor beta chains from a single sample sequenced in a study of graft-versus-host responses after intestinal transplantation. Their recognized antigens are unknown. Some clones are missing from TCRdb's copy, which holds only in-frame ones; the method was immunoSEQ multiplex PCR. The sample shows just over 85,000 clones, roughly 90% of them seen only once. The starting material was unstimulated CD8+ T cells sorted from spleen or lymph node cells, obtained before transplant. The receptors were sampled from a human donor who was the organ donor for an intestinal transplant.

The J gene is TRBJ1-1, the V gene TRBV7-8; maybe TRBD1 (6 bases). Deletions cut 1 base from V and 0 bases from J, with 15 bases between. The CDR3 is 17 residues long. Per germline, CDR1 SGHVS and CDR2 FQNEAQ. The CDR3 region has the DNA TGTGCCAGCAGCTTAGGAGTCAGGGGCGACATGAACACTGAAGCTTTCTTT. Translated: CASSLGVRGDMNTEAFF.

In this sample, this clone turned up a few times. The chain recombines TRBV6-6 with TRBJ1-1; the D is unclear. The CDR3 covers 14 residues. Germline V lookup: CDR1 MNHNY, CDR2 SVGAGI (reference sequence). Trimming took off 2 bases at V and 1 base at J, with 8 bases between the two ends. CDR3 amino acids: CASSYRGANTEAFF. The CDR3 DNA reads TGTGCCAGCAGTTACCGGGGAGCGAACACTGAAGCTTTCTTT.

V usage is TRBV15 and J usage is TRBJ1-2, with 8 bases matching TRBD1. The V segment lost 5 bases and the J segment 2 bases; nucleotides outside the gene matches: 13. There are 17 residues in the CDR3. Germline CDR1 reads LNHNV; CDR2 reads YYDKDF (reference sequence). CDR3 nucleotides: TGTGCCACCAGCGGCTACGAGGACAGGGAAGTCAACTATGGCTACACCTTC. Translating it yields CATSGYEDREVNYGYTF.

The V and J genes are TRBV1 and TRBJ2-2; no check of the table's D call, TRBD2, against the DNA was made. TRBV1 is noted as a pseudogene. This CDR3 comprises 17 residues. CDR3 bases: TGCACCAGCAGCCAAGAATCGCGGGGGGGCAGGACCGGGGAGCTGTTTTTT. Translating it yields CTSSQESRGGRTGELFF.

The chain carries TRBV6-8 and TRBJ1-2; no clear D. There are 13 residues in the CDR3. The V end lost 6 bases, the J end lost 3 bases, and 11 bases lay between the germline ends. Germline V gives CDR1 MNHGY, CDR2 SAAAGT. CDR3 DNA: TGTGCCAGCAGCCGGGGATTTTACTATGGCTACACCTTC. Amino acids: CASSRGFYYGYTF.

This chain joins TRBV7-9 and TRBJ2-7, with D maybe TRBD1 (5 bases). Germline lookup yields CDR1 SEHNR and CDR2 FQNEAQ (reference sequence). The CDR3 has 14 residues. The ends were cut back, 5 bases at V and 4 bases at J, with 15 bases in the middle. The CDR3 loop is CASSGQGGVYEQYF. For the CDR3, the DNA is TGTGCCAGCAGCGGGCAGGGTGGAGTGTACGAGCAGTACTTC.

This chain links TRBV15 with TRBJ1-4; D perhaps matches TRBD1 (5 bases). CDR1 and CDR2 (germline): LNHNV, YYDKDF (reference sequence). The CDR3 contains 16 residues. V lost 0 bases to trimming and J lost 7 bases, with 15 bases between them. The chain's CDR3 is CATSRDESGGGEKLFF. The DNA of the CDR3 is TGTGCCACCAGCAGAGATGAGTCGGGGGGGGGTGAAAAACTGTTTTTT.

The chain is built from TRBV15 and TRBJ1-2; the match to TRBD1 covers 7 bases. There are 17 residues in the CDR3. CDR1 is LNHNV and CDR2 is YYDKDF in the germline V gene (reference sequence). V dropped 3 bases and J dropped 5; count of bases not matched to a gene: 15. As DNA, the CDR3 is TGTGCCACCAGCAGCGCTGTATCTGGGGACAGCCCTTATGGCTACACCTTC. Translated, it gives CATSSAVSGDSPYGYTF.

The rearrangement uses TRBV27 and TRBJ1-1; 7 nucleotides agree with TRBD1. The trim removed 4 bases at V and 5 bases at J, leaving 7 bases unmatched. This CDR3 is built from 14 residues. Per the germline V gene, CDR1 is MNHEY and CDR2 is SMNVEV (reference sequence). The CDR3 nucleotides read TGTGCCAGCAGTTCGAGACAGGGAGGAACTGAAGCTTTCTTT. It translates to CASSSRQGGTEAFF.

The CDR3 coding sequence is TGTGCCAGCAGCTTAAGAGGACTAGCGGTCGACAATGAGCAGTTCTTC. Protein sequence: CASSLRGLAVDNEQFF. The V gene is TRBV7-3, the J gene TRBJ2-1; 10 bases line up with TRBD2. V was clipped by 1 base and J by 5 bases; unmatched bases: 5. The germline V gene has CDR1 SGHTA and CDR2 FQGTGA. The CDR3 is 16 residues long. Full variable domain (missing parts from reference TRBV7-3 and TRBJ2-1): GAGVSQTPSNKVTEKGKYVELRCDPISGHTALYWYRQSLGQGPEFLIYFQGTGAADDSGLPNDRFFAVRPEGSVSTLKIQRTERGDSAVYLCASSLRGLAVDNEQFFGPGTRLTVL.

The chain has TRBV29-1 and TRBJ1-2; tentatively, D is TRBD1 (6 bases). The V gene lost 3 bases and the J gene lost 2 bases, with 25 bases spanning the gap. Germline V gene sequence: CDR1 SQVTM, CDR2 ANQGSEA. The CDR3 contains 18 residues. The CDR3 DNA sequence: TGCAGCGTTGATTTCCGCAGGGGTCACAATCTCCTAAACTATGGCTACACCTTC. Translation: CSVDFRRGHNLLNYGYTF.

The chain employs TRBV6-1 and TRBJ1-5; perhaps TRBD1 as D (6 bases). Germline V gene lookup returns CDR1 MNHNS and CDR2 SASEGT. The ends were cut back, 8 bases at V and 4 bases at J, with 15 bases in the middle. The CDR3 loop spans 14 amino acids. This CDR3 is CASSKGGTNQPQHF. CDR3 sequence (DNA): TGTGCCAGCTCAAAAGGGGGAACTAATCAGCCCCAGCATTTT.

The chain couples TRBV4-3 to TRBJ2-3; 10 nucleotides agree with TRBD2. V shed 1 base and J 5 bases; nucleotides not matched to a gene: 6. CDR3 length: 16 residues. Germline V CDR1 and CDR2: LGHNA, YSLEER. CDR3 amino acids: CASSQALAGVGDTQYF. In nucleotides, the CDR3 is TGCGCCAGCAGCCAAGCCCTAGCGGGGGTAGGAGATACGCAGTATTTT.

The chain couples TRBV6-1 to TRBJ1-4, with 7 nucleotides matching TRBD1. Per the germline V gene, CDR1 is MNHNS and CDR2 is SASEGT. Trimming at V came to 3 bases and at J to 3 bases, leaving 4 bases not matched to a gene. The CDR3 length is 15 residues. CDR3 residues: CASSEGRGANEKLFF. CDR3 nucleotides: TGTGCCAGCAGTGAGGGCAGGGGGGCTAATGAAAAACTGTTTTTT.

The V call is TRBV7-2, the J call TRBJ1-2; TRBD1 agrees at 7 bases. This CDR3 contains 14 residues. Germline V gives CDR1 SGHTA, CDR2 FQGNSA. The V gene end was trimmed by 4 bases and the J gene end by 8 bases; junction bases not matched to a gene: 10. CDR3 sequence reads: CASSSSGQGGGYTF. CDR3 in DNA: TGTGCCAGCAGCTCCAGCGGGCAGGGGGGAGGCTACACCTTC. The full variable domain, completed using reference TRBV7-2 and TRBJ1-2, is GAGVSQSPSNKVTEKGKDVELRCDPISGHTALYWYRQSLGQGLEFLIYFQGNSAPDKSGLPSDRFSAERTGGSVSTLTIQRTQQEDSAVYLCASSSSGQGGGYTFGSGTRLTVV.